The TCR beta chain described here comes from a study of shared clonotypes between healthy human individuals. The trim removed 2 bases at V and 5 bases at J, leaving 5 bases unmatched. This CDR3 has 15 residues. Germline V lookup: CDR1 SGHRS, CDR2 YFSETQ. Generated by immunoSEQ multiplex PCR, the TCRdb table keeps only in-frame clones and is missing some. This table has millions of clones, 90% to 95% appearing once. The sample comprised naive CD4+ T cells sorted from blood. Specified subset: CD45RA+ positively selected. This receptor was taken from a man aged 18-30 years in good health. This chain links TRBV5-1 with TRBJ2-3; 10 nucleotides align to TRBD2. The CDR3, as DNA: TGCGCCAGCAGCTTCGGAGCGGGGGGGCAAGATACGCAGTATTTT. Protein: CASSFGAGGQDTQYF.